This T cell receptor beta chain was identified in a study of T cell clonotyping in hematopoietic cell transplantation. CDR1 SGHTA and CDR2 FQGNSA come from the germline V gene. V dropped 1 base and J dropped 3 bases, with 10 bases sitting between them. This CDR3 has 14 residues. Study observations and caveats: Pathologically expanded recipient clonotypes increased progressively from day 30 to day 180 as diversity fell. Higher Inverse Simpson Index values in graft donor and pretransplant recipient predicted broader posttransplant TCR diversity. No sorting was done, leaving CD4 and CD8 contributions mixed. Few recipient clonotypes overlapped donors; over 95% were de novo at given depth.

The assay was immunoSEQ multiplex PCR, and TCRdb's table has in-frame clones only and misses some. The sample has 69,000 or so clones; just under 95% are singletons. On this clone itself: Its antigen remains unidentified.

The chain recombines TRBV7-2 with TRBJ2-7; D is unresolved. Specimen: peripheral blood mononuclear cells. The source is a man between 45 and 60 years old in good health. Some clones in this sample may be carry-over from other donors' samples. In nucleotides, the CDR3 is TGTGCCAGCAGCTTAGATTATGGGGTCTACGAGCAGTACTTC. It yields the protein CASSLDYGVYEQYF.